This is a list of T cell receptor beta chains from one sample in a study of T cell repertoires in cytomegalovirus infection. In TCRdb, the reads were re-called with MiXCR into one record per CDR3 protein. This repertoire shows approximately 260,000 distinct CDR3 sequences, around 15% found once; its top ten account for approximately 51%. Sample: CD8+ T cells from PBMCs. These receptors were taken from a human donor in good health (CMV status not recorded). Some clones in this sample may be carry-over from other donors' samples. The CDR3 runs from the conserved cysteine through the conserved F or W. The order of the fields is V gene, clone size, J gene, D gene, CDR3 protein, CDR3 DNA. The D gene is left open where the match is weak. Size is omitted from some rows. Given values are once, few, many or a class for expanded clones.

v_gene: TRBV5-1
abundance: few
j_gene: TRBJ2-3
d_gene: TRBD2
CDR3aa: CASRISGETDTQYF
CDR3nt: TGCGCCAGCAGGATTAGCGGGGAGACAGATACGCAGTATTTT

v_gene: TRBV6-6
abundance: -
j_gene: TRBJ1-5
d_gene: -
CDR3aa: CASSDGGGGNQPQHF
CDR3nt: TGTGCCAGCAGTGACGGCGGGGGCGGCAATCAGCCCCAGCATTTT

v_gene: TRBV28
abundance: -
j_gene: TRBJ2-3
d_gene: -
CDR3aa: CASSLDWGGLVDTQYF
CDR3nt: TGTGCCAGCAGTTTAGATTGGGGGGGCCTGGTAGATACGCAGTATTTT

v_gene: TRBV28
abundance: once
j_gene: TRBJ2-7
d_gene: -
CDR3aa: CASGYPSLSGEQYF
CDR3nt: TGTGCCAGCGGTTACCCATCCCTAAGTGGAGAGCAGTACTTC

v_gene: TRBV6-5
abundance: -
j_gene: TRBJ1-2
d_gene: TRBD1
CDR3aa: CASSLTGTGGAANYGYTF
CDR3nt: TGTGCCAGCAGTTTGACCGGGACAGGGGGAGCCGCTAACTATGGCTACACCTTC

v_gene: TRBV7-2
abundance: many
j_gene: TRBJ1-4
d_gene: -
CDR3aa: CASSQTRGERNNEKLFF
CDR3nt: TGTGCCAGCAGCCAAACTCGAGGAGAACGGAATAATGAAAAACTGTTTTTT

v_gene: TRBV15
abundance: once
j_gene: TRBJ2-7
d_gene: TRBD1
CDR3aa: CATSSADRLTYEQYF
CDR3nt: TGTGCCACCAGCAGCGCGGACAGGCTCACCTACGAGCAGTACTTC

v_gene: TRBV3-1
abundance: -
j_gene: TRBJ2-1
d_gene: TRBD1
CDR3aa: CASSYPGGGEQFF
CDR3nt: TGTGCCAGCAGTTACCCAGGGGGTGGTGAGCAGTTCTTC

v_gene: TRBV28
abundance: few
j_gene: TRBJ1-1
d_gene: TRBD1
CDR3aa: CASSPPGTGFAEAFF
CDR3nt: TGTGCCAGCAGTCCGCCCGGGACAGGCTTCGCTGAAGCTTTCTTT

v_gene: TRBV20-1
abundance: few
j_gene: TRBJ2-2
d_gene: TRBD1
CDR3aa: CSARDWAQGAVGELFF
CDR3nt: TGCAGTGCTAGAGATTGGGCCCAGGGGGCGGTCGGGGAGCTGTTTTTT

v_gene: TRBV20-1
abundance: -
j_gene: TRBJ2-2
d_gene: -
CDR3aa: CSVRGTGELFF
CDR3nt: TGCAGTGTTAGGGGAACCGGGGAGCTGTTTTTT

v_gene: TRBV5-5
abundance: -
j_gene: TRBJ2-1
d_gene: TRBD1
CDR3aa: CASSYDRGWDNEQFF
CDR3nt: TGTGCCAGCAGCTACGACAGGGGCTGGGACAATGAGCAGTTCTTC

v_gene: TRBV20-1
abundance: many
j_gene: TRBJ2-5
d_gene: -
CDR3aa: CSARDHLRRAGETQYF
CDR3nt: TGCAGTGCTAGAGATCACCTCAGAAGGGCTGGCGAGACCCAGTACTTC

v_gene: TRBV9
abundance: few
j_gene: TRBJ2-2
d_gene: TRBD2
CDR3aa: CASSHPGGAANTGELFF
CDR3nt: TGTGCCAGCAGCCACCCCGGGGGGGCTGCGAACACCGGGGAGCTGTTTTTT

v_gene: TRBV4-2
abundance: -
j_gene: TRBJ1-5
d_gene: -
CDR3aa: CASSQDRGAGRNQPQHF
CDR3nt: TGTGCCAGCAGCCAAGATCGGGGGGCAGGTCGGAATCAGCCCCAGCATTTT

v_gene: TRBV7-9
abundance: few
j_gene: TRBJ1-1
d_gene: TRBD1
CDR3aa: CASSTDAGGTEAFF
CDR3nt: TGTGCCAGCAGCACCGACGCAGGGGGAACTGAAGCTTTCTTT

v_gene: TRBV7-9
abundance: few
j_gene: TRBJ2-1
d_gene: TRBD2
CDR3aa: CASSSRLAGVDEQFF
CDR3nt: TGTGCCAGCAGTTCCCGACTAGCGGGGGTGGATGAGCAGTTCTTC

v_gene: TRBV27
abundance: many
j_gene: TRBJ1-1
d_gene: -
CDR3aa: CASSFTRETEAFF
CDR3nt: TGTGCCAGCAGTTTCACCAGAGAAACTGAAGCTTTCTTT

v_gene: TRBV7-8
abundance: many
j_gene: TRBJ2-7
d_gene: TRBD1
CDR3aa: CASTLEGDRFYEQYF
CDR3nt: TGTGCCAGCACATTAGAAGGGGACAGGTTCTACGAGCAGTACTTC

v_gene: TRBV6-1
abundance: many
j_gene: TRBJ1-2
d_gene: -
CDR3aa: CASTLGGGINYGYTF
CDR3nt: TGTGCCAGCACCTTGGGGGGGGGGATCAACTATGGCTACACCTTC